This T cell receptor beta chain was obtained from a study of T cells in Graves' hyperthyroidism and ophthalmopathy. What was amplified from RNA transcripts were TCR beta CDR3 regions. The study used the HTBI primer set for a first-round RT-PCR of the TCR CDR3. TCRdb re-derived calls from the multiplex PCR reads in MiXCR, one entry per CDR3 protein. Of 200,000 to 250,000 distinct CDR3 sequences in the sample, approximately 16% were seen once. The V segment lost 6 bases and the J segment 4 bases; nucleotides outside the gene matches: 9. The length of the CDR3 is 14 residues. Germline V gene data show CDR1 as DFQATT and CDR2 as SNEGSKA (reference sequence).

Specimen: blood. The source of this sequence is a woman aged 18-30 years with Graves' ophthalmopathy. The rearrangement links TRBV20-1 to TRBJ1-2; 9 nucleotides match TRBD1. CDR3: CSAARDREGYGYTF. The CDR3 coding sequence is TGCAGTGCCGCCAGGGACAGGGAGGGCTATGGCTACACCTTC.